This is a list of T cell receptor beta chains from one sample in a study of cytomegalovirus exposure and HLA in healthy donors. TCRdb's copy holds only in-frame clones and misses some; the assay was immunoSEQ multiplex PCR. The sample lists 110,000 to 150,000 clones, over 8% occurring once. Sequencing used PBMCs. The receptors were sampled from a male donor in good health and CMV-seronegative. Each CDR3 is given with its conserved first and last residue. A D gene is named only where the DNA matches it firmly. The size of a clone is reported for some rows only, either as once, few or many, or as a class for expanded clones.

>TRBJ1-5|TRBV19|-|-
CASRPFGQLVVVGQPQHF
TGTGCCAGTAGACCCTTTGGGCAGTTGGTGGTAGTGGGTCAGCCCCAGCATTTT
>TRBJ2-5|TRBV9|TRBD1|few
CASSVAPGGGETQYF
TGTGCCAGCAGCGTAGCTCCAGGGGGCGGAGAGACCCAGTACTTC
>TRBJ2-7|TRBV5-5|TRBD1|-
CASSSPRDRGYEQYF
TGTGCCAGCAGCTCCCCCAGAGACAGGGGCTACGAGCAGTACTTC
>TRBJ1-2|TRBV28|-|-
CASKKGGRNYGYTF
TGTGCCAGCAAGAAGGGGGGGCGCAACTATGGCTACACCTTC
>TRBJ1-1|TRBV4-1|-|few
CASSQDFRGVRYHGAFF
TGCGCCAGCAGCCAAGATTTTCGCGGGGTTCGGTATCATGGAGCTTTCTTT
>TRBJ2-7|TRBV5-1|TRBD1|-
CASSLRDSYEQYF
TGCGCCAGCAGCTTGCGGGACAGCTACGAGCAGTACTTC
>TRBJ1-6|TRBV4-3|-|-
CASSQEEGWGNSPLHF
TGCGCCAGCAGCCAAGAGGAGGGGTGGGGTAATTCACCCCTCCACTTT
>TRBJ1-1|TRBV29-1|TRBD1|few
CSVAGTATEAFF
TGCAGCGTCGCCGGGACAGCGACTGAAGCTTTCTTT
>TRBJ2-3|TRBV27|TRBD2|-
CASSLGLRELKYF
TGTGCCAGCAGTTTAGGTCTGCGGGAGTTAAAGTATTTT
>TRBJ1-5|TRBV5-6|-|-
CASSLRGSNQPQHF
TGTGCCAGCAGCTTACGGGGTAGCAATCAGCCCCAGCATTTT
>TRBJ2-5|TRBV6-5|-|few
CASSYSRGRGTGTQYF
TGTGCCAGCAGTTACTCCCGGGGTAGAGGTACGGGGACCCAGTACTTC
>TRBJ1-1|TRBV6-5|TRBD1|few
CASSLQGANTEAFF
TGTGCCAGCAGCCTACAGGGGGCTAACACTGAAGCTTTCTTT
>TRBJ1-2|TRBV5-6|TRBD1|-
CASSLISHIDRVDGYTF
TGTGCCAGCAGCTTGATATCCCACATAGACAGGGTCGATGGCTACACCTTC
>TRBJ1-6|TRBV7-2|TRBD1|few
CASSRAPTRQGLSSPLHF
TGTGCCAGCAGTCGAGCCCCAACAAGACAGGGGCTGAGCTCACCCCTCCACTTT
>TRBJ1-2|TRBV27|-|few
CASSLLWRSGYTF
TGTGCCAGCAGTTTATTATGGCGGAGCGGCTACACCTTC
>TRBJ1-5|TRBV6-6|-|-
CASRHQGSNQPQHF
TGTGCCAGCAGGCATCAGGGGAGCAATCAGCCCCAGCATTTT
>TRBJ2-6|TRBV5-1|-|-
CASSRGFSSGANVLTF
TGCGCCAGCAGCCGGGGATTTAGCAGTGGGGCCAACGTCCTGACTTTC
>TRBJ2-7|TRBV2|-|few
CASSQEAGEQYF
TGTGCCAGCAGTCAGGAGGCGGGTGAGCAGTACTTC
>TRBJ1-1|TRBV6-5|TRBD1|-
CASSFNAGQMNTEAFF
TGTGCCAGCAGTTTTAACGCGGGACAGATGAACACTGAAGCTTTCTTT
>TRBJ2-3|TRBV4-3|TRBD2|few
CASSQDLPPQLAVTDTQYF
TGCGCCAGCAGCCAAGATCTCCCCCCCCAGCTAGCGGTTACAGATACGCAGTATTTT
>TRBJ2-7|TRBV5-1|-|-
CASSLGLADSYEQYF
TGCGCCAGCAGCTTGGGGCTAGCAGACTCCTACGAGCAGTACTTC
>TRBJ2-2|TRBV7-2|-|few
CATLSGGPNTGELFF
TGTGCCACCCTTAGTGGAGGACCGAACACCGGGGAGCTGTTTTTT
>TRBJ2-2|TRBV29-1|-|-
CSVEDASGTSNTGELFF
TGCAGCGTTGAAGATGCATCCGGGACAAGTAACACCGGGGAGCTGTTTTTT
>TRBJ1-4|TRBV5-1|TRBD1|few
CASSALGQGSGEKLFF
TGCGCCAGCAGCGCGCTAGGACAGGGTAGTGGAGAAAAACTGTTTTTT
>TRBJ2-1|TRBV7-2|TRBD1|-
CASSSMDRGTFF
TGTGCCAGCAGCTCGATGGACAGGGGAACGTTCTTC
>TRBJ2-4|TRBV2|-|-
CASSANLNIQYF
TGTGCCAGCAGCGCTAACCTAAACATTCAGTACTTC
>TRBJ2-1|TRBV13|-|few
CASSFGSPYNEQFF
TGTGCCAGCAGCTTCGGGAGCCCCTACAATGAGCAGTTCTTC
>TRBJ2-7|TRBV6-1|TRBD1|-
CASSSRDRSYEQYF
TGTGCCAGCAGTAGCCGGGACAGGAGCTACGAGCAGTACTTC
>TRBJ2-2|TRBV2|TRBD2|few
CASSVTSGRAGELFF
TGTGCCAGCAGTGTGACTAGCGGGAGGGCCGGGGAGCTGTTTTTT
>TRBJ1-2|TRBV6-6|-|few
CASSYEGALAYGYTF
TGTGCCAGCAGTTACGAAGGGGCGCTGGCCTATGGCTACACCTTC
>TRBJ1-5|TRBV2|-|few
CASSEGGGWGHQPQHF
TGTGCCAGCAGTGAGGGGGGGGGCTGGGGGCATCAGCCCCAGCATTTT
>TRBJ2-7|TRBV6-1|TRBD2|few
CASSVVLPSGTPYEQYF
TGTGCCAGCAGTGTAGTCCTCCCTAGCGGAACGCCCTACGAGCAGTACTTC
>TRBJ2-7|TRBV15|TRBD1|-
CATSRDTGGLEQYF
TGTGCCACCAGCAGAGATACAGGGGGCTTAGAGCAGTACTTC
>TRBJ2-3|TRBV6-1|-|few
CAILQGADTQYF
TGTGCCATCCTGCAGGGCGCAGATACGCAGTATTTT
>TRBJ2-7|TRBV7-2|TRBD1|few
CASSSRDSSYEQYF
TGTGCCAGCAGCTCCCGGGACAGTTCCTACGAGCAGTACTTC
>TRBJ1-2|TRBV4-3|-|few
CASSQDPTGYGYTF
TGCGCCAGCAGCCAAGATCCGACGGGGTATGGCTACACCTTC
>TRBJ1-5|TRBV2|-|few
CASSAPGQPQHF
TGTGCCAGCAGTGCCCCGGGTCAGCCCCAGCATTTT
>TRBJ1-5|TRBV6-4|-|few
CASRGLDFLGQPQHF
TGTGCCAGCAGGGGCCTGGACTTCTTGGGGCAGCCCCAGCATTTT
>TRBJ2-3|TRBV5-1|TRBD1|-
CASSLWTGTDTQYF
TGCGCCAGCAGCTTGTGGACAGGGACAGATACGCAGTATTTT
>TRBJ2-1|TRBV6-1|TRBD1|-
CASRQTGADEQFF
TGTGCCAGCAGGCAGACAGGGGCCGATGAGCAGTTCTTC
>TRBJ1-1|TRBV18|-|few
CASSSGENTEAFF
TGTGCCAGCTCATCAGGGGAGAACACTGAAGCTTTCTTT
>TRBJ1-1|TRBV19|TRBD1|few
CASSIDGRGWTEAFF
TGTGCCAGTAGTATAGATGGCAGGGGGTGGACTGAAGCTTTCTTT
>TRBJ1-1|TRBV4-3|-|-
CASSQDPGKGTEAFF
TGCGCCAGCAGCCAAGATCCAGGGAAGGGGACTGAAGCTTTCTTT